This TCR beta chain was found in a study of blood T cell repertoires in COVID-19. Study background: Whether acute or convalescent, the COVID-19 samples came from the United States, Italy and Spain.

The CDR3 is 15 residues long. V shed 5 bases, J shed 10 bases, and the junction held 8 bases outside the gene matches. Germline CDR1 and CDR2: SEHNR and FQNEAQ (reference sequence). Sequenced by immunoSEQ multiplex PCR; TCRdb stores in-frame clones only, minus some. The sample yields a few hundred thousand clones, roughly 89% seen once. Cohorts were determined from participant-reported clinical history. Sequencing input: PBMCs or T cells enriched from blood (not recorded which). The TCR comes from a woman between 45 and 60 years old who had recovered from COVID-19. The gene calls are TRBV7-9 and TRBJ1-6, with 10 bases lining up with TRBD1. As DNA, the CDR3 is TGTGCCAGCAGCCCCGGACAGGGGGAGAGATCACCCCTCCACTTT. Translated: CASSPGQGERSPLHF.